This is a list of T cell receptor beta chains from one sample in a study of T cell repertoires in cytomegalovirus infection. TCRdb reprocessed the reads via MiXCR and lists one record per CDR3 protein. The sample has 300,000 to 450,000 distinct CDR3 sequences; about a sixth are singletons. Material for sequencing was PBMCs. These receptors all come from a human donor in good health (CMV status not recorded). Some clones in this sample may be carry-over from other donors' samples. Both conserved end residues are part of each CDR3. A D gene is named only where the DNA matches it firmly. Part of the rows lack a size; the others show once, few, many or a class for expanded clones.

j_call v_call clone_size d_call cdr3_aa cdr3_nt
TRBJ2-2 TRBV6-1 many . CASSPRTAPNTGELFF TGTGCCAGCAGTCCTCGGACAGCCCCTAACACCGGGGAGCTGTTTTTT
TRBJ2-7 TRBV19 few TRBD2 CASSTPRLAGYEQYF TGTGCCAGTAGTACCCCGAGACTAGCGGGTTACGAGCAGTACTTC
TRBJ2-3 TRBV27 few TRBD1 CASSFWDRRTDTQYF TGTGCCAGCAGTTTTTGGGACAGGCGGACAGATACGCAGTATTTT
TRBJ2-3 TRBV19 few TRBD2 CASSVSGTSGGDTQYF TGTGCCAGTAGTGTCTCCGGGACTAGCGGAGGGGATACGCAGTATTTT
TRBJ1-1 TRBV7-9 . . CASSSFEGDTEAFF TGTGCCAGCAGCTCCTTCGAGGGGGACACTGAAGCTTTCTTT
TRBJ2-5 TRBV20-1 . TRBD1 CSAGPGQGGVETQYF TGCAGTGCTGGACCGGGACAGGGGGGAGTTGAGACCCAGTACTTC
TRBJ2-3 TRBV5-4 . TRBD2 CASSHPSGSTDTQYF TGTGCCAGCAGCCACCCTAGCGGCAGCACAGATACGCAGTATTTT
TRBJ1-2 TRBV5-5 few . CASSLYSGYGYTF TGTGCCAGCAGCTTGTATAGTGGGTATGGCTACACCTTC
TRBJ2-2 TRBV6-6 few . CASSAGATNTGELFF TGTGCCAGCAGTGCAGGGGCCACGAACACCGGGGAGCTGTTTTTT
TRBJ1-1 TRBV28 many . CASREVNTEAFF TGTGCCAGCAGGGAAGTGAACACTGAAGCTTTCTTT
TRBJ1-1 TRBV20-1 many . CSARRPPGNTEAFF TGCAGTGCTAGAAGGCCCCCTGGGAACACTGAAGCTTTCTTT
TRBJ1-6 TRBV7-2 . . CASSDPDGPVESPLHF TGTGCCAGCAGCGACCCGGACGGTCCGGTTGAATCACCCCTCCACTTT
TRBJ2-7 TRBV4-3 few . CASSQMATSGGHEQYF TGCGCCAGCAGCCAGATGGCCACCTCAGGGGGGCACGAGCAGTACTTC
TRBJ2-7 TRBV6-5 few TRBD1 CASSTGGSSYEQYF TGTGCCAGCAGCACAGGGGGCAGCTCCTACGAGCAGTACTTC
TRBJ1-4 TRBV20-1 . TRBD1 CSASGQLTTNEKLFF TGCAGTGCATCGGGACAGCTCACAACTAATGAAAAACTGTTTTTT
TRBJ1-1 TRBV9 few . CATASRMNTEAFF TGTGCCACCGCCAGTAGGATGAACACTGAAGCTTTCTTT
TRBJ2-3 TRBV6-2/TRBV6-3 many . CASRPDRQSTDTQYF TGTGCCAGCAGGCCCGATCGACAGTCCACAGATACGCAGTATTTT
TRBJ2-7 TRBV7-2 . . CASSLLHYYEQYF TGTGCCAGCAGCTTACTGCACTACTACGAGCAGTACTTC
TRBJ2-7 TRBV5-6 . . CASSFLSSSYEQYF TGTGCCAGCAGCTTCCTTAGCAGCTCCTACGAGCAGTACTTC
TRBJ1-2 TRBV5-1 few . CASSRTDTNYGYTF TGCGCCAGCAGCCGGACAGACACTAACTATGGCTACACCTTC
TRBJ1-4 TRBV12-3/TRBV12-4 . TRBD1 CASSPGDRDYEKLFF TGTGCCAGCAGTCCGGGGGACAGGGATTATGAAAAACTGTTTTTT
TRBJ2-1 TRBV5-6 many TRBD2 CASRSSTSGGVNEQFF TGTGCCAGCAGATCCTCGACTAGCGGGGGGGTCAATGAGCAGTTCTTC
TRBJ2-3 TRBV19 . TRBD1 CASSIDRATGDTQYF TGTGCCAGTAGTATCGACAGGGCCACCGGAGATACGCAGTATTTT
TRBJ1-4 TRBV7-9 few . CASTSLVRGSNEKLFF TGTGCCAGCACCTCCTTAGTCCGGGGCTCAAATGAAAAACTGTTTTTT
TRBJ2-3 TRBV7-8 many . CASRDVGIDTQYF TGTGCCAGCAGGGACGTGGGTATAGATACGCAGTATTTT
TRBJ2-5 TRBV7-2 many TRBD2 CASSSSGPASGYQETQYF TGTGCCAGCAGCTCCTCGGGACCGGCTAGCGGCTACCAAGAGACCCAGTACTTC
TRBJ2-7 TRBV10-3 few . CAISESGILVEQYF TGTGCCATCAGTGAGTCCGGCATATTAGTCGAGCAGTACTTC
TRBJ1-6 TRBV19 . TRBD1 CASSITSGGDSPLHF TGTGCCAGTAGTATTACGTCAGGGGGCGATTCACCCCTCCACTTT
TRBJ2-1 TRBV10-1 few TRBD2 CASSERAGSNYNEQFF TGCGCCAGCAGTGAGCGAGCGGGGTCTAACTACAATGAGCAGTTCTTC
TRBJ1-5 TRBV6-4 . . CASSDSQRGTNSGQPQHF TGTGCCAGCAGTGACTCACAACGGGGGACGAATTCGGGTCAGCCCCAGCATTTT